This T cell receptor beta chain was observed in a study of response to subunit inactivated influenza vaccine. Study observations and caveats: Few additional T cells are recruited per seasonal influenza vaccination, authors suggested.

The germline gives CDR1 MDHEN, CDR2 SYDVKM. The CDR3 contains 15 residues. The V end was cut by 6 bases, the J end by 0 bases, with 12 bases between. MiXCR was run by TCRdb on the RT-PCR reads, yielding one entry per CDR3 protein. Of 600,000 to 850,000 distinct CDR3 sequences in the sample, around 15% are singletons; the top ten hold 6% to 9.5%. In this sample, this clonotype turned up a few times. The antigen remains undetermined. V usage is TRBV28 and J usage is TRBJ1-5; TRBD1 is a possible D gene (6 bases). The specimen was PBMCs from blood, collected around two weeks before vaccination. The TCR sequence derives from a man in his fifties who received an inactivated influenza vaccine. CDR3 nucleotides: TGTGCCAGCAGAGTTGGACAGTATAGCAATCAGCCCCAGCATTTT. Translated: CASRVGQYSNQPQHF. The full variable domain, with the rest looked up from reference TRBV28 and TRBJ1-5, is DVKVTQSSRYLVKRTGEKVFLECVQDMDHENMFWYRQDPGLGLRLIYFSYDVKMKEKGDIPEGYSVSREKKERFSLILESASTNQTSMYLCASRVGQYSNQPQHFGDGTRLSIL.